These 3 T cell receptor beta chains were all obtained from the same sample, sequenced in a study of T-cell memory formation after mild COVID-19. Using its own MiXCR run on the 5' RACE reads, TCRdb lists one record per CDR3 protein. The repertoire holds 300,000 to 400,000 distinct CDR3 sequences, with around 14% as singletons. Sample: PBMCs or a T cell subset sorted from them (not recorded which). The receptors were sampled from a man aged 18 to 30 who had mild COVID-19 (a few samples of this study predate the infection). Cell type and time point are not known.

There are a few counts of this clonotype. The chain links TRBV29-1 to TRBJ1-1; unclear D gene. V shed 4 bases and J shed 0 bases, with 6 bases lying between them. Germline V gives CDR1 SQVTM, CDR2 ANQGSEA. The CDR3 totals 12 residues. The CDR3 protein is CSVVFLNTEAFF. The CDR3 DNA follows: TGCAGCGTTGTATTCCTGAACACTGAAGCTTTCTTT.

The rearrangement uses TRBV9 and TRBJ1-3; D gene unclear. CDR3 length: 13 residues. Per germline, CDR1 SGDLS and CDR2 YYNGEE. Trimming stripped 4 bases from V and 3 bases from J, with 8 bases between. CDR3 DNA: TGTGCCAGCAGCCCGGCTTTTGGAAACACCATATATTTT. The encoded protein is CASSPAFGNTIYF.

This clonotype came up a few times. The CDR3 here is CASSPRGQPANYGYTF. CDR3 nucleotide sequence: TGTGCCAGCAGTCCTAGGGGACAGCCTGCTAACTATGGCTACACCTTC. The rearrangement links TRBV12-3 or TRBV12-4 to TRBJ1-2; 7 bases map to TRBD1. The trim removed 5 bases at V and 0 bases at J, leaving 9 bases unmatched. The CDR3 is 16 residues long.